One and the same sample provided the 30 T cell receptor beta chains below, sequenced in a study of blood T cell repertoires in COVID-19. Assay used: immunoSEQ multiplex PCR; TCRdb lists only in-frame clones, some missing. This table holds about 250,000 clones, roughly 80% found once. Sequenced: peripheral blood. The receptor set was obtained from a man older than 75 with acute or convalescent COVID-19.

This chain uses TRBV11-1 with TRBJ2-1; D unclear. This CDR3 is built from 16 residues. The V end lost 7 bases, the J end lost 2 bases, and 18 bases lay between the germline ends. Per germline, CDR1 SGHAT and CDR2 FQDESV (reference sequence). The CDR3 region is CASTPVHRSPYNEQFF. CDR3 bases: TGTGCCAGCACCCCCGTCCATAGATCTCCCTACAATGAGCAGTTCTTC.

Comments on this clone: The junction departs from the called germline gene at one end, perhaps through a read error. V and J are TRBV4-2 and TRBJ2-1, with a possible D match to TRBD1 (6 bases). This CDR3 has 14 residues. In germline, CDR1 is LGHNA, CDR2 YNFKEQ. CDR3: CASSRGRGFNEQFF. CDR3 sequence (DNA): TGTGCCAGTAGCCGTGGCAGGGGATTCAATGAGCAGTTCTTC.

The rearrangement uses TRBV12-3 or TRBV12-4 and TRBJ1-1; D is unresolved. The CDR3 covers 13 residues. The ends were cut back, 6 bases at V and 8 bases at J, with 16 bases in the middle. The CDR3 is CASSPTSRGEAFF. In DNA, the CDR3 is TGTGCCAGCAGCCCGACGTCGAGAGGAGAAGCTTTCTTT.

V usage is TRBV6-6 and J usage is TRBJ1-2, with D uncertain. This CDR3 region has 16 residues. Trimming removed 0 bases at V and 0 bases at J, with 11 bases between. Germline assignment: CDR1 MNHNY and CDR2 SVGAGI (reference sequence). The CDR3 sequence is CASSYSSPGTNYGYTF. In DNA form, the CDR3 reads TGTGCCAGCAGTTACTCATCCCCCGGGACTAACTATGGCTACACCTTC.

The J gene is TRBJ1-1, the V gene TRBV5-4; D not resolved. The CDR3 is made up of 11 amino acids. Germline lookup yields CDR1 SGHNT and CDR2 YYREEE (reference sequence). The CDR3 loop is CGIGEGTEAFF. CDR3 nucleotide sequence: TGTGGCATCGGGGAGGGTACTGAAGCTTTCTTT. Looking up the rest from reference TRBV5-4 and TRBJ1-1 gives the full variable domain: ETGVTQSPTHLIKTRGQQVTLRCSSQSGHNTVSWYQQALGQGPQFIFQYYREEENGRGNFPPRFSGLQFPNYSSELNVNALELDDSALYLCGIGEGTEAFFGQGTRLTVV.

CDR3 DNA sequence: TGCAGTGCAAGTAGACAGGGCAATCAGCCCCAGCATTTT. Translated, it gives CSASRQGNQPQHF. The genes are TRBV20-1 and TRBJ1-5; D perhaps matches TRBD1 (6 bases). V was trimmed by 6 bases and J by 2 bases, leaving 11 bases between them. The germline V gene has CDR1 DFQATT and CDR2 SNEGSKA (reference sequence). This CDR3 is built from 13 residues.

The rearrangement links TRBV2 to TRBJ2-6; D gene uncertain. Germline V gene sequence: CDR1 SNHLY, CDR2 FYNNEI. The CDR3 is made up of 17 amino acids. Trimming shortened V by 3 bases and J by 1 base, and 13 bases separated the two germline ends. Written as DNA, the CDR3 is TGTGCCAGCAGTGACTATAGGAGAGGATCTGGGGCCAACGTCCTGACTTTC. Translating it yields CASSDYRRGSGANVLTF.

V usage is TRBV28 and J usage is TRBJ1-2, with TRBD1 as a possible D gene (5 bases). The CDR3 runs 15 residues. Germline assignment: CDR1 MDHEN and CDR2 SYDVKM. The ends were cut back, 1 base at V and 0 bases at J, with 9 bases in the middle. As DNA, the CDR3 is TGTGCCAGCAGTTTATCACAGGCCTCTAACTATGGCTACACCTTC. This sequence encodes CASSLSQASNYGYTF.

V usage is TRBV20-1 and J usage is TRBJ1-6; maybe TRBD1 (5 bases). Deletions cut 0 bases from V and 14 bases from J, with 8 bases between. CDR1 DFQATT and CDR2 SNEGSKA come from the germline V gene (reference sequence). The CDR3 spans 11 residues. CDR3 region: CSARDSGTLHF. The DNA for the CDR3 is TGCAGTGCTAGAGACTCAGGGACCCTCCACTTT.

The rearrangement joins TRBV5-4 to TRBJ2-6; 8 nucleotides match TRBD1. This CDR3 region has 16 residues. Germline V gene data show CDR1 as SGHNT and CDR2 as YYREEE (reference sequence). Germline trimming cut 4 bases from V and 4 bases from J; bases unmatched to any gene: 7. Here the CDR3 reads CASSQDRVGGANVLTF. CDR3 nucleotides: TGTGCCAGCAGCCAGGACAGGGTTGGAGGGGCCAACGTCCTGACTTTC. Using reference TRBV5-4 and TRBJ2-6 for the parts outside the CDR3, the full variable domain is ETGVTQSPTHLIKTRGQQVTLRCSSQSGHNTVSWYQQALGQGPQFIFQYYREEENGRGNFPPRFSGLQFPNYSSELNVNALELDDSALYLCASSQDRVGGANVLTFGAGSRLTVL.

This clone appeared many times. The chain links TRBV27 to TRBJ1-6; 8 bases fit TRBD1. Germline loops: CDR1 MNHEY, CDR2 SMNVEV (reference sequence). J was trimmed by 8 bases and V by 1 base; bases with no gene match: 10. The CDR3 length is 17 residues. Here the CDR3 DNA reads TGTGCCAGCAGTTTATTTTTCGGACAGGGATCGTATTCACCCCTCCACTTT. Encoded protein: CASSLFFGQGSYSPLHF.

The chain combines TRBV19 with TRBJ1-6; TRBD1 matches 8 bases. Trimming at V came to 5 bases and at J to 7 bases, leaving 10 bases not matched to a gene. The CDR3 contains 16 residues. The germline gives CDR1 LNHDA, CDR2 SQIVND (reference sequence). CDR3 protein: CASSWDRTTGNSPLHF. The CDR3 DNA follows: TGTGCCAGTAGTTGGGACAGGACGACTGGGAATTCACCCCTCCACTTT.

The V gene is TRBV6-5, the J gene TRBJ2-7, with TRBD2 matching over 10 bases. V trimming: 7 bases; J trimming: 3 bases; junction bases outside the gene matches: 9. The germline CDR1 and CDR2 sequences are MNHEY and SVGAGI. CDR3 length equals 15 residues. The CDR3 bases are TGTGCCAGCACCGACAGGGGACTAGCGCTCTACGAGCAGTACTTC. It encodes CASTDRGLALYEQYF.

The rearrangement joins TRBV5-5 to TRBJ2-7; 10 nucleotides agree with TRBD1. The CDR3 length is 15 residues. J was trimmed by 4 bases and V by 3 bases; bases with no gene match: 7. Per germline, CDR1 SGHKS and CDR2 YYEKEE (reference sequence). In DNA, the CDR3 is TGTGCCAGCAGCTCGAGACAGGGGGCGGGGTACGAGCAGTACTTC. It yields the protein CASSSRQGAGYEQYF.

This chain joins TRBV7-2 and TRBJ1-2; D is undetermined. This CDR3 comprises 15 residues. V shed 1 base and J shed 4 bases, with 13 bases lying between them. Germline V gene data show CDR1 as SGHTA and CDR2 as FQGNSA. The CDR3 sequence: CASSLGNRLGYGYTF. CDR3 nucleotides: TGTGCCAGCAGCTTAGGAAACCGACTAGGCTATGGCTACACCTTC.

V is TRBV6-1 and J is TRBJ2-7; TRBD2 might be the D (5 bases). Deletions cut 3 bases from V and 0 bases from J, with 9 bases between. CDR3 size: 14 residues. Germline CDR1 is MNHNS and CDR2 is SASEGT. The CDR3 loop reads CASSESGGSYEQYF. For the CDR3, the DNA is TGTGCCAGCAGTGAGAGCGGAGGCTCCTACGAGCAGTACTTC.

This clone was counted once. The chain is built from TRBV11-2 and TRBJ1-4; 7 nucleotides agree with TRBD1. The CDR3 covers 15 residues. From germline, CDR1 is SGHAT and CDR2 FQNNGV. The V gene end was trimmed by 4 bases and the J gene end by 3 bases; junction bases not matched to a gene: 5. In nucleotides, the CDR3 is TGTGCCAGCAGCTGGGGGACAGCATCTAATGAAAAACTGTTTTTT. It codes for CASSWGTASNEKLFF. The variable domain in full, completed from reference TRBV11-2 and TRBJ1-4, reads EAGVAQSPRYKIIEKRQSVAFWCNPISGHATLYWYQQILGQGPKLLIQFQNNGVVDDSQLPKDRFSAERLKGVDSTLKIQPAKLEDSAVYLCASSWGTASNEKLFFGSGTQLSVL.

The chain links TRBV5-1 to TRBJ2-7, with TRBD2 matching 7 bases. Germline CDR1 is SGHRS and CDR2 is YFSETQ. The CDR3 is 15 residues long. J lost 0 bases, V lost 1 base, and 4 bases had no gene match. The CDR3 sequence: CASSLISSGSYEQYF. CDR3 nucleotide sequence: TGCGCCAGCAGCTTGATATCTAGCGGCTCCTACGAGCAGTACTTC.

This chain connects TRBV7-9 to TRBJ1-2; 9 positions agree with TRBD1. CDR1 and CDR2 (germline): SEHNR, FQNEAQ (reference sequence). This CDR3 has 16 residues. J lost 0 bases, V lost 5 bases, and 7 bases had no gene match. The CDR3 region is CASSPTGGTTNYGYTF. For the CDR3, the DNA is TGTGCCAGCAGCCCGACAGGGGGTACTACTAACTATGGCTACACCTTC. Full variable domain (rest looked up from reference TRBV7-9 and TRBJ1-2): DTGVSQNPRHKITKRGQNVTFRCDPISEHNRLYWYRQTLGQGPEFLTYFQNEAQLEKSRLLSDRFSAERPKGSFSTLEIQRTEQGDSAMYLCASSPTGGTTNYGYTFGSGTRLTVV.

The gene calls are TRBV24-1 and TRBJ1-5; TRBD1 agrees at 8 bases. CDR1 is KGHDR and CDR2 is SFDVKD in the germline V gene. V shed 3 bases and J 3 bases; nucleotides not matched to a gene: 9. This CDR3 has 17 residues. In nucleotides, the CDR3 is TGTGCCACCAGTGATCCCCGCACAGGGGGAAACAATCAGCCCCAGCATTTT. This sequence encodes CATSDPRTGGNNQPQHF.

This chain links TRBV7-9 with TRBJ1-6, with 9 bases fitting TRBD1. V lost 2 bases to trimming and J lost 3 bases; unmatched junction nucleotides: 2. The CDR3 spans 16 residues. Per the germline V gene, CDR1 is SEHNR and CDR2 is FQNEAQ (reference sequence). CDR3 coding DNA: TGTGCCAGCAGCTTAATGGGACAGGGCTATAATTCACCCCTCCACTTT. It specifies CASSLMGQGYNSPLHF. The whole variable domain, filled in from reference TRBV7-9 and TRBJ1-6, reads DTGVSQNPRHKITKRGQNVTFRCDPISEHNRLYWYRQTLGQGPEFLTYFQNEAQLEKSRLLSDRFSAERPKGSFSTLEIQRTEQGDSAMYLCASSLMGQGYNSPLHFGNGTRLTVT.

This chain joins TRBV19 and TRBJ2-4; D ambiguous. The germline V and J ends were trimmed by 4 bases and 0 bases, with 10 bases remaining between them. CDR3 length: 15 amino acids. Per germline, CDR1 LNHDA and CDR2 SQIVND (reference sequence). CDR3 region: CASSTGGLAKNIQYF. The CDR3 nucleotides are TGTGCCAGTAGTACCGGTGGGCTAGCCAAAAACATTCAGTACTTC.

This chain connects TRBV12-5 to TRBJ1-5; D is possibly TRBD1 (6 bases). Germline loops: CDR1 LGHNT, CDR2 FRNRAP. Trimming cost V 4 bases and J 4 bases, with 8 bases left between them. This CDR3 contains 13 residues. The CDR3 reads CASGSQGNQPQHF. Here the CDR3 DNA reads TGTGCTAGTGGTTCTCAGGGGAATCAGCCCCAGCATTTT. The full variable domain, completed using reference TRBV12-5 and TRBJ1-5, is DARVTQTPRHKVTEMGQEVTMRCQPILGHNTVFWYRQTMMQGLELLAYFRNRAPLDDSGMPKDRFSAEMPDATLATLKIQPSEPRDSAVYFCASGSQGNQPQHFGDGTRLSIL.

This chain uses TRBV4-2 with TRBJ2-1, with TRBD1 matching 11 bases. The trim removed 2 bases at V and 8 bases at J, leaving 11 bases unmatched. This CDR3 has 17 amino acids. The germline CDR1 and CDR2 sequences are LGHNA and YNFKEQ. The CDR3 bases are TGTGCCAGCAGCCAAACTTATTATGCGGGACAGGGGGATGAGCAGTTCTTC. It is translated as CASSQTYYAGQGDEQFF.

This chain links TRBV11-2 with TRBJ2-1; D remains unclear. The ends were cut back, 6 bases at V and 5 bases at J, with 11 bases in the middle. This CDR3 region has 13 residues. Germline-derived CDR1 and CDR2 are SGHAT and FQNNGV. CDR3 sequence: CASRLTGDNEQFF. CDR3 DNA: TGTGCCAGCAGGTTAACTGGAGACAATGAGCAGTTCTTC.

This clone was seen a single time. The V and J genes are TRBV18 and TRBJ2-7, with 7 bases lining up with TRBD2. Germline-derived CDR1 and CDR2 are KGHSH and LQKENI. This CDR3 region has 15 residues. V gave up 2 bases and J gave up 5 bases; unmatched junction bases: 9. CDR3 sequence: CASSPRLGLFHEQYF. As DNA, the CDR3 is TGTGCCAGCTCACCAAGACTGGGACTATTCCACGAGCAGTACTTC.

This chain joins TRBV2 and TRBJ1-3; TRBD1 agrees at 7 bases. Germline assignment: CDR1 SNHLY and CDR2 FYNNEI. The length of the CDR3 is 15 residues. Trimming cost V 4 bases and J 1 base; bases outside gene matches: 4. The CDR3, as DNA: TGTGCCAGCAGTGTACAGGGGAGGTCTGGAAACACCATATATTTT. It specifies CASSVQGRSGNTIYF.

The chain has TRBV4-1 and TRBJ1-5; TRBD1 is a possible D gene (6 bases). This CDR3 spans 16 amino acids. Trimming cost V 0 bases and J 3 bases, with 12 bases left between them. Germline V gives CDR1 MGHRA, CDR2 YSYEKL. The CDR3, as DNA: TGCGCCAGCAGCCAAGAATTACAGGGCCCCAATCAGCCCCAGCATTTT. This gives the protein CASSQELQGPNQPQHF.

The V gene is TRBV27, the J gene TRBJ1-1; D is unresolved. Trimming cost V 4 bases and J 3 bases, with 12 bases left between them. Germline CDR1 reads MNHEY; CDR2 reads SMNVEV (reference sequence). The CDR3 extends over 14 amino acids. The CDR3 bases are TGTGCCAGCAGTTCTGGGCAGGCTTACACTGAAGCTTTCTTT. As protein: CASSSGQAYTEAFF.

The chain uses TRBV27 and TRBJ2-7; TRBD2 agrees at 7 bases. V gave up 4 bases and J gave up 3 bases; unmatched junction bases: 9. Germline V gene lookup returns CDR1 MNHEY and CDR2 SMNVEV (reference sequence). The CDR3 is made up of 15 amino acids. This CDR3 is CASSSAGAGLYEQYF. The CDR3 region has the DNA TGTGCCAGCAGTTCGGCGGGAGCGGGGCTCTACGAGCAGTACTTC.